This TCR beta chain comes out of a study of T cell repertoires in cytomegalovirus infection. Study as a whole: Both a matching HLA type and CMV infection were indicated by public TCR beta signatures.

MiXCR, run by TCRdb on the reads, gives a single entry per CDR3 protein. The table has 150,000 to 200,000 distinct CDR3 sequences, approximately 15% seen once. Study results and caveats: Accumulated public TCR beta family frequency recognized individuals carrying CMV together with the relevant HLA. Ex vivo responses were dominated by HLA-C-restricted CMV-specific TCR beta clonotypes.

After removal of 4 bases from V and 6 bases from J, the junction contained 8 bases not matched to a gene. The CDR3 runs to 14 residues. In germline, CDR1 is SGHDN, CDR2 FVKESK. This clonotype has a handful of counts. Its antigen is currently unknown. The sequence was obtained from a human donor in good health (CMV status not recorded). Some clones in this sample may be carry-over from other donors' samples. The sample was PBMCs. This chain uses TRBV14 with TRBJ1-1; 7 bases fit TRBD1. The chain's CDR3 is CASSRGGGFAEAFF. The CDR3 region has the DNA TGTGCCAGCAGCCGCGGAGGGGGCTTCGCTGAAGCTTTCTTT.